Below, 3 T cell receptor beta chains from the same sample are listed, as sequenced in a study of blood T cell repertoires in COVID-19 (dated by TCRdb to 2018 to 2020). The library was prepared using the immunoSEQ multiplex PCR assay. TCRdb limited this immuneACCESS table to in-frame rearrangements with V and J called. A share of clones is missing; checked studies link under half to unresolved V genes, and the rest is unexplained. This sample holds roughly 75,000 clones; roughly 90% were observed only once. Jointly, the top ten make up less than 9% of the sample. The specimen sequenced was peripheral blood. The receptors originated from a human donor in a cohort sampled during active COVID-19.

The rearrangement uses TRBV6-6 and TRBJ2-3; 8 positions match TRBD2. The V gene's germline CDR1 is MNHNY and CDR2 SVGAGI (reference sequence). This CDR3 is 20 amino acids long. With V trimmed by 6 bases and J by 4 bases, 24 bases remained unmatched. The CDR3 DNA is TGTGCCAGCAGCCCAACCTCTCCCATGGGGCTAGCGGGTAGAGCAGATACGCAGTATTTT. Translation: CASSPTSPMGLAGRADTQYF.

The V and J genes are TRBV3-1 (or the pseudogene TRBV3-2) and TRBJ2-2; TRBD2 is a possible D gene (5 bases). Per the germline V gene, CDR1 is LGHDT and CDR2 is YNNKEL (reference sequence). Trimming removed 3 bases at V and 7 bases at J, with 6 bases between. The length of the CDR3 is 12 residues. The CDR3 reads CASSHAGGELFF. The CDR3 coding sequence is TGTGCCAGCAGCCACGCGGGCGGGGAGCTGTTTTTT.

This sequence joins TRBV2 and TRBJ1-2, with TRBD1 matching over 9 bases. V lost 8 bases to trimming and J lost 3 bases; unmatched junction nucleotides: 4. The CDR3 spans 13 residues. Germline CDR1 and CDR2: SNHLY and FYNNEI. Written as DNA, the CDR3 is TGTGCCAGCCTGGGACAGGGCGACTATGGCTACACCTTC. This codes for CASLGQGDYGYTF.